The 9 T cell receptor beta chains presented below share a single source sample, sequenced in a study of blood T cell repertoires in COVID-19. Assay: immunoSEQ multiplex PCR; the TCRdb copy retains only in-frame clones and omits some. The profile shows roughly 100,000 clones, 70% to 80% of them singletons. The sample consisted of peripheral blood. These receptors all come from a man in his sixties with active or convalescent COVID-19.

This clone occurred a few times. The gene calls are TRBV7-8 and TRBJ1-6; TRBD1 agrees at 8 bases. CDR3 size: 14 residues. The germline gives CDR1 SGHVS, CDR2 FQNEAQ. Unmatched junction bases numbered 1, after V lost 2 bases and J lost 7 bases. CDR3 region: CASSLWDRNSPLHF. In DNA, the CDR3 is TGTGCCAGCAGCTTATGGGACAGGAATTCACCCCTCCACTTT.

The chain has TRBV5-1 and TRBJ2-7; 11 bases map to TRBD2. CDR3 length equals 15 residues. After removal of 2 bases from V and 6 bases from J, the junction contained 7 bases not matched to a gene. Looked up from germline, CDR1 is SGHRS and CDR2 is YFSETQ. CDR3 residues: CASSLQGTSGSEQYF. The CDR3, as DNA: TGCGCCAGCAGCTTACAAGGGACTAGCGGCTCCGAGCAGTACTTC.

The chain employs TRBV2 and TRBJ1-4; D ambiguous. Trimming shortened V by 10 bases and J by 0 bases, and 18 bases separated the two germline ends. The length of the CDR3 is 16 residues. Germline CDR1 is SNHLY and CDR2 is FYNNEI. The DNA of the CDR3 is TGTGCCACCCGGTGGTCGGCGGCTGCAACTAATGAAAAACTGTTTTTT. Its protein is CATRWSAAATNEKLFF.

The gene calls are TRBV5-4 and TRBJ2-7; 9 positions match TRBD2. The CDR3 extends over 16 amino acids. In germline, CDR1 is SGHNT, CDR2 YYREEE (reference sequence). Losses at the gene ends were 2 bases for V and 2 bases for J; bases not matched to a gene: 8. Here the CDR3 reads CASSFSSGMGTYEQYF. DNA of the CDR3: TGTGCCAGCAGCTTTTCTAGCGGGATGGGCACCTACGAGCAGTACTTC.

The gene calls are TRBV30 and TRBJ1-2; D not resolved. The CDR3 length is 11 residues. Trimming left V 0 bases short and J 8 bases short, with 7 bases between. Germline loops: CDR1 GTSNPN, CDR2 SVGIG (reference sequence). CDR3: CAWSVNGGYTF. CDR3 bases: TGTGCCTGGAGTGTAAACGGGGGCTACACCTTC.

The J gene is TRBJ1-5, the V gene TRBV5-6, with TRBD1 as a possible D gene (6 bases). The germline V gene encodes CDR1 SGHDT and CDR2 YYEEEE. The CDR3 length is 15 residues. Between the trimmed V and J ends, which lost 3 bases and 5 bases, there was a span of 15 bases. As DNA, the CDR3 is TGTGCCAGCAGCTATACAGGGCGAGGGGATCAGCCCCAGCATTTT. Amino acids: CASSYTGRGDQPQHF.

The chain joins TRBV30 to TRBJ2-2, with TRBD1 matching over 7 bases. Germline V gene data show CDR1 as GTSNPN and CDR2 as SVGIG (reference sequence). The CDR3 has 15 residues. The V segment lost 2 bases and the J segment 7 bases; nucleotides outside the gene matches: 10. The CDR3 reads CAWSSGQRRGGELFF. The CDR3 DNA sequence: TGTGCCTGGAGTTCGGGACAGCGCCGAGGCGGGGAGCTGTTTTTT.

The chain uses TRBV18 and TRBJ2-6; possible D gene TRBD1, 5 bases. The CDR3 covers 20 residues. Germline loops: CDR1 KGHSH, CDR2 LQKENI. The V end was cut by 4 bases, the J end by 0 bases, with 22 bases between. Here the CDR3 reads CASSLLTVDPSPSGANVLTF. Here the CDR3 DNA reads TGTGCCAGCTCACTCCTGACAGTCGATCCCTCCCCCTCTGGGGCCAACGTCCTGACTTTC.

The chain recombines TRBV19 with TRBJ1-5; the D is unclear. CDR3 size: 16 residues. The ends were cut back, 3 bases at V and 0 bases at J, with 12 bases in the middle. Germline loops: CDR1 LNHDA, CDR2 SQIVND (reference sequence). This CDR3 reads CASSIEAGYSNQPQHF. For the CDR3, the DNA is TGTGCCAGTAGTATCGAGGCCGGTTATAGCAATCAGCCCCAGCATTTT.